The 14 T cell receptor beta chains below all came from one sample that was sequenced in a study of T cell responses to AZD1222 COVID-19 vaccine. Here immunoSEQ multiplex PCR was the method, and the copy in TCRdb shows in-frame clones only, minus some. Here the sample spans around 100,000 clones, nearly 95% being singletons. Source: peripheral blood, taken on day 0 of AZD1222 vaccination. The receptor source for this set is an adult in good health.

The chain has TRBV19 and TRBJ1-1; the D is unclear. The CDR3 covers 15 residues. The V gene lost 2 bases and the J gene lost 0 bases, with 10 bases spanning the gap. CDR1 LNHDA and CDR2 SQIVND come from the germline V gene (reference sequence). For the CDR3, the DNA is TGTGCCAGTAGTATAAGAACTGCCTTGAACACTGAAGCTTTCTTT. This sequence encodes CASSIRTALNTEAFF. The variable domain in full, with the rest retrieved from reference TRBV19 and TRBJ1-1, is DGGITQSPKYLFRKEGQNVTLSCEQNLNHDAMYWYRQDPGQGLRLIYYSQIVNDFQKGDIAEGYSVSREKKESFPLTVTSAQKNPTAFYLCASSIRTALNTEAFFGQGTRLTVV.

Only one count was recorded for this clone. The rearrangement uses TRBV3-1 (or the pseudogene TRBV3-2) and TRBJ1-5; unclear D gene. Germline assignment: CDR1 LGHDT and CDR2 YNNKEL (reference sequence). V shed 1 base and J shed 11 bases, with 12 bases lying between them. The CDR3 has 13 residues. The CDR3 spells CASSQGFLTAQHF. Here the CDR3 DNA reads TGTGCCAGCAGCCAAGGATTTCTTACAGCCCAGCATTTT.

The V gene is TRBV29-1, the J gene TRBJ2-7, with D unresolved. The CDR3 runs 12 residues. In germline, CDR1 is SQVTM, CDR2 ANQGSEA. Trimming removed 3 bases at V and 7 bases at J, with 13 bases between. CDR3: CSVEEIEGEQYF. CDR3 DNA sequence: TGCAGCGTTGAGGAAATAGAAGGGGAGCAGTACTTC.

V is TRBV7-9 and J is TRBJ2-2; the D gene is possibly TRBD2 (6 bases). V shed 4 bases and J shed 1 base, with 13 bases lying between them. The CDR3 has 16 amino acids. Germline CDR1 and CDR2: SEHNR and FQNEAQ (reference sequence). CDR3: CASSSQGSGNTGELFF. Here the CDR3 DNA reads TGTGCCAGCAGCTCCCAGGGTAGCGGGAACACCGGGGAGCTGTTTTTT.

This clone occurred once. CDR3 bases: TGTGCCAGCAGTTCAGGACAGGGGACAGATACGCAGTATTTT. This translates into CASSSGQGTDTQYF. V gene TRBV6-5 combines with J gene TRBJ2-3, with 9 positions matching TRBD1. With V trimmed by 4 bases and J by 3 bases, 2 bases remained unmatched. The CDR3 spans 14 residues. The germline V gene encodes CDR1 MNHEY and CDR2 SVGAGI.

CDR3 protein: CASSELAPSNTGELFF. The CDR3 DNA follows: TGTGCCAGCAGCGAACTAGCGCCATCGAACACCGGGGAGCTGTTTTTT. The chain recombines TRBV3-1 (or the pseudogene TRBV3-2) with TRBJ2-2; 7 bases agree with TRBD2. Per the germline V gene, CDR1 is LGHDT and CDR2 is YNNKEL (reference sequence). The length of the CDR3 is 16 residues. Unmatched junction bases numbered 6, after V lost 5 bases and J lost 0 bases.

There are a few counts of this clone. The V call is TRBV13, the J call TRBJ1-2; D ambiguous. CDR1 and CDR2 (germline): PRHDT, FYEKMQ (reference sequence). V was trimmed by 5 bases and J by 3 bases, leaving 13 bases between them. The CDR3 has 14 residues. As DNA, the CDR3 is TGTGCCAGCAGCCAGCGACATGTCTACTATGGCTACACCTTC. Translating it yields CASSQRHVYYGYTF. The complete variable domain, with remaining parts taken from reference TRBV13 and TRBJ1-2, reads AAGVIQSPRHLIKEKRETATLKCYPIPRHDTVYWYQQGPGQDPQFLISFYEKMQSDKGSIPDRFSAQQFSDYHSELNMSSLELGDSALYFCASSQRHVYYGYTFGSGTRLTVV.

The gene calls are TRBV5-1 and TRBJ2-7, with TRBD1 matching 7 bases. The germline V gene has CDR1 SGHRS and CDR2 YFSETQ. The CDR3 contains 14 residues. The V and J ends lost 3 bases and 1 base, in that order; junction bases with no gene match: 4. CDR3 in amino acids: CASSWDRASYEQYF. The CDR3 region has the DNA TGCGCCAGCAGCTGGGACAGAGCGTCCTACGAGCAGTACTTC.

The gene calls are TRBV5-1 and TRBJ1-6; D is uncertain. The germline V gene has CDR1 SGHRS and CDR2 YFSETQ. This CDR3 spans 19 amino acids. V lost 1 base, J lost 5 bases, and 22 bases lay in between. Written as DNA, the CDR3 is TGCGCCAGCAGCTTGCTTAGGAGGTCAGACGAAGACAATAATTCACCCCTCCACTTT. Translated, it gives CASSLLRRSDEDNNSPLHF.

This sequence joins TRBV27 and TRBJ2-1, with D possibly being TRBD2 (5 bases). This CDR3 has 16 residues. With 3 bases removed from V and 1 base from J, the gap between germline ends came to 13 bases. Germline V CDR1 and CDR2: MNHEY, SMNVEV (reference sequence). The CDR3 sequence is CASSLRVGRSYNEQFF. The CDR3 DNA sequence: TGTGCCAGCAGTTTGAGGGTAGGAAGGTCCTACAATGAGCAGTTCTTC.

This chain uses TRBV5-1 with TRBJ1-2; possible D gene TRBD1, 6 bases. This CDR3 contains 18 residues. V was cut by 2 bases and J by 4 bases, with 24 bases left in between. The germline V gene encodes CDR1 SGHRS and CDR2 YFSETQ. CDR3 loop: CASSFGATGLFGGYGYTF. The CDR3 DNA is TGCGCCAGCAGCTTTGGTGCGACAGGCCTATTTGGGGGCTATGGCTACACCTTC.

The chain carries TRBV3-1 (or the pseudogene TRBV3-2) and TRBJ2-4; no clear D. Trimming stripped 0 bases from V and 7 bases from J, with 13 bases between. CDR3 length: 15 amino acids. Germline V CDR1 and CDR2: LGHDT, YNNKEL (reference sequence). In nucleotides, the CDR3 is TGTGCCAGCAGCCAAGAATTCCTTCAAGGGAACATTCAGTACTTC. Protein sequence: CASSQEFLQGNIQYF.

The chain couples TRBV28 to TRBJ2-7; D may be TRBD1 (6 bases). CDR3 length equals 13 residues. The germline V gene has CDR1 MDHEN and CDR2 SYDVKM. The V end was cut by 7 bases, the J end by 2 bases, with 12 bases between. CDR3 coding DNA: TGTGCCAGCAACTACAGGGAAGCCTACGAGCAGTACTTC. Its translation is CASNYREAYEQYF.

This sequence joins TRBV6-2 or TRBV6-3 and TRBJ1-1; 7 positions match TRBD1. The CDR3 is made up of 16 amino acids. From germline, CDR1 is MNHEY and CDR2 SVGEGT. Unmatched junction bases numbered 11, after V lost 2 bases and J lost 5 bases. The CDR3 loop is CASSYAGTALQTEAFF. In nucleotides, the CDR3 is TGTGCCAGCAGTTACGCCGGGACAGCCCTCCAGACTGAAGCTTTCTTT.